A selection of T cell receptor beta chains follows, all from one sample in a study of T cell repertoires in cytomegalovirus infection. Each CDR3 protein is one row after TCRdb ran MiXCR on the reads. The sample has 450,000 to 650,000 distinct CDR3 sequences; about 40% are singletons. The antigens these receptors bind are not known. The source material was cultured PBMCs, sampled from culture after CMV antigen stimulation. Receptors originate from a human donor in good health (CMV status not recorded). Some clones in this sample may be carry-over from other donors' samples. CDR3s include the opening cysteine and the closing phenylalanine or tryptophan. Fields, in order: D gene, V gene, J gene, clone size, CDR3 DNA, CDR3 protein. D genes are given only for firm matches. The size field is filled for only some rows; it gives once, few, many or a size class.

TRBD1	TRBV7-2	TRBJ2-1	.	TGTGCCAGCAGCATATCTTACAGGGGTTCATTGGATGAGCAGTTCTTC	CASSISYRGSLDEQFF
TRBD2	TRBV14	TRBJ2-4	few	TGTGCCAGCAGCCAAGATCTGGGCGGGGGTCTAGCCAAAAACATTCAGTACTTC	CASSQDLGGGLAKNIQYF
TRBD1	TRBV14	TRBJ1-4	few	TGTGCCAGCAGCCAGGAGGGGGCACGGGGTGAAAAACTGTTTTTT	CASSQEGARGEKLFF
TRBD1	TRBV7-6	TRBJ1-1	.	TGTGCCAGCATTAAGACAGGGTTGAACACTGAAGCTTTCTTT	CASIKTGLNTEAFF
.	TRBV14	TRBJ2-5	.	TGTGCCAGCAGCCAGATTGCGGGCCAAGAGACCCAGTACTTC	CASSQIAGQETQYF
.	TRBV11-2	TRBJ2-3	.	TGTGCCAGCAGCCCCTCGCGGCAGGGGAGCACAGATACGCAGTATTTT	CASSPSRQGSTDTQYF
TRBD2	TRBV20-1	TRBJ2-7	.	TGCAGTGCCCAACGGGAGGACCTTCACGAGCAGTACTTC	CSAQREDLHEQYF
.	TRBV7-9	TRBJ2-7	.	TGTGCCAGCAGCACCGGACTCACCTACGAGCAGTACTTC	CASSTGLTYEQYF
TRBD1	TRBV6-1	TRBJ1-2	.	TGTGCCAGCAGAGGGACAGGGTCGTATGGCTACACCTTC	CASRGTGSYGYTF
.	TRBV7-2	TRBJ1-1	.	TGTGCCAGCAGCTCTCGTAACAGGGATTTGAAAGCTTTCTTT	CASSSRNRDLKAFF
.	TRBV15	TRBJ2-7	.	TGTGCCACCAGCCGCCGGTCACTAGACGACGAGCAGTACTTC	CATSRRSLDDEQYF
.	TRBV7-6	TRBJ2-1	.	TGTGCCAGCAGTTTAACGGGGGATGGAGCCTACAATGAGCAGTTCTTC	CASSLTGDGAYNEQFF
TRBD2	TRBV7-2	TRBJ2-1	many	TGTGCCAGCAGCTTGGGACTAGCGGGAGTGGATGAGCAGTTCTTC	CASSLGLAGVDEQFF
.	TRBV27	TRBJ1-5	.	TGTGCCAGCAGGCTACTATCTAGAGACCCGGATCAGCCCCAGCATTTT	CASRLLSRDPDQPQHF
.	TRBV28	TRBJ1-2	.	TGTGCCAGCAGTGGAGGAGGTAATGGCTACACCTTC	CASSGGGNGYTF
.	TRBV20-1	TRBJ1-3	few	TGCAGTGCTAGTCGTCAGGGAAACACCATATATTTT	CSASRQGNTIYF
.	TRBV6-2/TRBV6-3	TRBJ1-5	.	TGTGCCAGCAGGGGTCGCGTCAATCAGCCCCAGCATTTT	CASRGRVNQPQHF
.	TRBV2	TRBJ2-6	few	TGTGCCAGCAGGAGCCGGACGGCCTCTGGGGCCAACGTCCTGACTTTC	CASRSRTASGANVLTF
.	TRBV6-1	TRBJ2-6	.	TGTGCCAGCAACCCGTCTGGGGCCAACGTCCTGACTTTC	CASNPSGANVLTF
.	TRBV20-1	TRBJ2-2	.	TGCAGTGCTAGAGATATTATAAGGCGCACAGGGAAAGCGGGTGCCCGACCCGGGGAGCTGTTTTTT	CSARDIIRRTGKAGARPGELFF
TRBD1	TRBV7-8	TRBJ1-2	many	TGTGCCAGCAGCTTAGCGGACAGGGGCTACACCTTC	CASSLADRGYTF
TRBD1	TRBV10-3	TRBJ2-7	few	TGTGCCATCAGTGGGGGACAGGGGAGGAATCCCTACGAGCAGTACTTC	CAISGGQGRNPYEQYF
.	TRBV6-1	TRBJ1-6	.	TGTGCCAGCAGTGAAGCCAGGACTTTTTCACCCCTCCACTTT	CASSEARTFSPLHF
.	TRBV12-3/TRBV12-4	TRBJ2-1	few	TGTGCCAGCGCCACAGCATCCCAGGGGCCTTACAATGAGCAGTTCTTC	CASATASQGPYNEQFF
.	TRBV2	TRBJ1-1	.	TGTGCCAGCAGACCCGACATGGGGATCACTGAAGCTTTCTTT	CASRPDMGITEAFF